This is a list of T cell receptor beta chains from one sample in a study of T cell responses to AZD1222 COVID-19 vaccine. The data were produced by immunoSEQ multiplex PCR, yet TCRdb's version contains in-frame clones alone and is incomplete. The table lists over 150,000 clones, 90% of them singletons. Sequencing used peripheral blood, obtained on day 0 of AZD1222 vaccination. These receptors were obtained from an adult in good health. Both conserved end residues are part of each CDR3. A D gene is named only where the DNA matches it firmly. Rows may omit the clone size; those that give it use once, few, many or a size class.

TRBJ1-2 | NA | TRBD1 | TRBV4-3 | CASSPTWGQGANYGYTF | TGCGCCAGCAGCCCCACGTGGGGACAGGGGGCTAACTATGGCTACACCTTC
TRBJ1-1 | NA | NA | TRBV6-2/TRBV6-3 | CASSEGMNTEAFF | TGTGCCAGCAGTGAGGGCATGAACACTGAAGCTTTCTTT
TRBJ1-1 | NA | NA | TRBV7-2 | CASSSGRNTEAFF | TGTGCCAGCAGCTCAGGGAGAAACACTGAAGCTTTCTTT
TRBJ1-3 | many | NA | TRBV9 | CASSVDDTIYF | TGTGCCAGCAGCGTAGATGACACCATATATTTT
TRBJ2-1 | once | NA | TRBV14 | CASSQESSNEQFF | TGTGCCAGCAGCCAAGAATCCAGTAATGAGCAGTTCTTC
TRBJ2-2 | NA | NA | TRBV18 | CASSPRLENTGELFF | TGTGCCAGCTCACCGCGACTTGAGAACACCGGGGAGCTGTTTTTT
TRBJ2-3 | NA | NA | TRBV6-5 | CAAGAGAPDTQYF | TGTGCCGCGGGGGCGGGGGCACCAGATACGCAGTATTTT
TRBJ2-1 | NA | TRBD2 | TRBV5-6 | CASSLVAGGGSSYNEQFF | TGTGCCAGCAGCCTGGTAGCGGGCGGGGGAAGCTCCTACAATGAGCAGTTCTTC
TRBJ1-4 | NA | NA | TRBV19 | CASSISPTVEKLFF | TGTGCCAGTAGTATAAGTCCTACGGTTGAAAAACTGTTTTTT
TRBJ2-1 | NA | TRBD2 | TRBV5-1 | CASSLESGGINEQFF | TGCGCCAGCAGCTTGGAAAGCGGGGGGATTAATGAGCAGTTCTTC
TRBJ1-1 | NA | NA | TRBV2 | CASSEYGGTEAFF | TGTGCCAGCAGTGAATATGGGGGCACTGAAGCTTTCTTT
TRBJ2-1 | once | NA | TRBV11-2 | CASSLGLSGAEQFF | TGTGCCAGCAGCTTAGGTCTTTCGGGGGCTGAGCAGTTCTTC
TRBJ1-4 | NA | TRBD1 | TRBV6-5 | CASKGQGGEKLFF | TGTGCCAGCAAAGGACAGGGGGGTGAAAAACTGTTTTTT
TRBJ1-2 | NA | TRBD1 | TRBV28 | CASSLSPHGQGQGYTF | TGTGCCAGCAGTTTAAGCCCCCACGGACAGGGCCAGGGCTACACCTTC
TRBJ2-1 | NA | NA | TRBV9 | CASSGGAYNEQFF | TGTGCCAGCAGTGGGGGGGCGTACAATGAGCAGTTCTTC
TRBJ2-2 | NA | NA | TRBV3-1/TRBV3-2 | CASSQSARQVDGELFF | TGTGCCAGCAGCCAATCCGCCCGGCAGGTTGACGGGGAGCTGTTTTTT
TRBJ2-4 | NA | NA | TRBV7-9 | CASSFRGLAKNIQYF | TGTGCCAGCAGCTTTAGGGGGTTGGCCAAAAACATTCAGTACTTC
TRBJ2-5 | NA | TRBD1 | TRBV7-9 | CASSNPGQGTKTQYF | TGTGCCAGCAGCAACCCGGGACAGGGAACGAAGACCCAGTACTTC
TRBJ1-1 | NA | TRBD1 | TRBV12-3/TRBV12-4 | CASRWTGTTEAFF | TGTGCCAGCAGATGGACAGGGACCACTGAAGCTTTCTTT
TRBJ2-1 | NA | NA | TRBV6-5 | CASTWTFDEQFF | TGTGCCAGTACCTGGACATTCGATGAGCAGTTCTTC
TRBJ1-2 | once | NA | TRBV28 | CASSLTTGLYGYTF | TGTGCCAGCAGTTTAACAACAGGGCTGTATGGCTACACCTTC
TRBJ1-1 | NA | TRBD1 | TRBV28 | CASSGPKGANTEAFF | TGTGCCAGCAGTGGCCCGAAGGGGGCGAACACTGAAGCTTTCTTT
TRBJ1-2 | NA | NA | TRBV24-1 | CATRPTGSNYGYTF | TGTGCCACCAGACCTACAGGGAGTAACTATGGCTACACCTTC
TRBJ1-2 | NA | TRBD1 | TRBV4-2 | CASSPNLGTGVYGYTF | TGTGCCAGCAGCCCTAACCTCGGGACAGGCGTCTATGGCTACACCTTC
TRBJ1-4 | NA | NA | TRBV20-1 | CSARGGEKLFF | TGCAGTGCTAGAGGTGGGGAAAAACTGTTTTTT
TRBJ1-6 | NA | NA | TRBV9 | CASRVGTALNSPLHF | TGTGCCAGCAGAGTAGGTACGGCCCTGAATTCACCCCTCCACTTT
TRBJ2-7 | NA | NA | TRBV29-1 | CSGRIRGESYEQYF | TGCAGCGGAAGAATCCGGGGCGAAAGCTACGAGCAGTACTTC
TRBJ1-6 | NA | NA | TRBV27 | CASSVTFNSPLHF | TGTGCCAGCAGTGTAACTTTTAATTCACCCCTCCACTTT
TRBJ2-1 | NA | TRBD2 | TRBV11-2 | CASSSPGLAGVIREQFF | TGTGCCAGCAGCAGTCCGGGACTAGCGGGGGTCATTAGGGAGCAGTTCTTC
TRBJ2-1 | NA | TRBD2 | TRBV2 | CASRSGTSGVNEQFF | TGTGCCAGCAGGTCCGGGACTAGCGGGGTCAATGAGCAGTTCTTC
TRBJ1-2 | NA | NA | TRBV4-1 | CASSPDSYGYTF | TGCGCCAGCAGCCCGGATAGCTATGGCTACACCTTC
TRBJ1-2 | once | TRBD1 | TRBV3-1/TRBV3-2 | CASSQWDRGMGYTF | TGTGCCAGCAGCCAATGGGACAGGGGAATGGGCTACACCTTC
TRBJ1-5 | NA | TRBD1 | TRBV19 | CASRGQGAQPQHF | TGTGCCAGCAGGGGGCAGGGGGCCCAGCCCCAGCATTTT
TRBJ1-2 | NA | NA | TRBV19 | CASTETFSALYGYTF | TGTGCCAGTACCGAGACATTTAGTGCTCTCTATGGCTACACCTTC
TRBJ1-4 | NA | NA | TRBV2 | CASSEGVATSLYEKLFF | TGTGCCAGCAGTGAAGGGGTTGCGACCTCCCTCTATGAAAAACTGTTTTTT
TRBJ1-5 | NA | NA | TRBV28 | CASSLIQAYSNQPQHF | TGTGCCAGCAGTTTAATCCAGGCATATAGCAATCAGCCCCAGCATTTT
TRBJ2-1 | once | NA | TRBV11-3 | CASSLSGTDYNEQFF | TGTGCCAGCAGCTTGTCTGGGACTGACTACAATGAGCAGTTCTTC
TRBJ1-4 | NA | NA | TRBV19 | CASSVDRSNEKLFF | TGTGCCAGTTCCGTTGACAGGTCTAATGAAAAACTGTTTTTT
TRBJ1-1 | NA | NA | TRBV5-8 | CASSLESAEAFF | TGTGCCAGCAGCTTGGAGTCAGCTGAAGCTTTCTTT
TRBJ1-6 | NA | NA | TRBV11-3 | CASSSARVNSPLHF | TGTGCCAGCAGTTCCGCACGGGTAAATTCACCCCTCCACTTT
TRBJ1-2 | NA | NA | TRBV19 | CASNEYRPKTNYGYTF | TGTGCCAGTAACGAATACAGGCCTAAAACTAACTATGGCTACACCTTC
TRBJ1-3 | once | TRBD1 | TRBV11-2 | CASSGSGGSSGNTIYF | TGTGCCAGCAGCGGGTCAGGGGGGAGCTCTGGAAACACCATATATTTT
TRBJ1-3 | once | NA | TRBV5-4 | CASSLFGAGGNTIYF | TGTGCCAGCAGCTTGTTCGGGGCTGGTGGAAACACCATATATTTT
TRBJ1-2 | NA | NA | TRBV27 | CASYSGGDYGYTF | TGTGCCAGCTATTCGGGGGGGGACTATGGCTACACCTTC
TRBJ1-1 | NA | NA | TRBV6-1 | CATRRVPEAFF | TGTGCCACCAGGCGAGTCCCTGAAGCTTTCTTT
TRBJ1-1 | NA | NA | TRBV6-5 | CASSPSGPATFF | TGTGCCAGCAGTCCGTCCGGCCCGGCAACTTTCTTT
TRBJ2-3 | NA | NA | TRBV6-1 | CASSEESRPADTQYF | TGTGCCAGCAGTGAAGAGTCCAGGCCGGCAGATACGCAGTATTTT
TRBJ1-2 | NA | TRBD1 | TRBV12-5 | CASALAPPGTEYVDGYTF | TGTGCTAGTGCCCTGGCTCCCCCCGGGACAGAATATGTTGATGGCTACACCTTC
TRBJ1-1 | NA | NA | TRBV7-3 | CASSLLGGNTEAFF | TGTGCCAGCAGCTTATTAGGTGGGAACACTGAAGCTTTCTTT
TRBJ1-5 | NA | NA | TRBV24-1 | CATSGGRHQPQHF | TGTGCCACCAGTGGGGGCAGACATCAGCCCCAGCATTTT
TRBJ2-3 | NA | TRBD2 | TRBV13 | CASSLLAGSTDTQYF | TGTGCCAGCAGCTTGCTAGCGGGAAGCACAGATACGCAGTATTTT
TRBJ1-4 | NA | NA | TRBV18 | CASSPLAGTPEKLFF | TGTGCCAGCTCACCACTCGCCGGGACCCCTGAAAAACTGTTTTTT
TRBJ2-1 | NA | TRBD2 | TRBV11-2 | CASSRGVAGNEQFF | TGTGCCAGCAGCCGGGGGGTAGCGGGTAATGAGCAGTTCTTC
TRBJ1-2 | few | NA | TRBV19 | CASSLNPGRGYTF | TGTGCCAGTAGTCTAAACCCAGGGCGTGGCTACACCTTC
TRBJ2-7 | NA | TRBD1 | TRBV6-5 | CASSYDGTGRYEQYF | TGTGCCAGCAGTTACGATGGGACAGGGAGGTACGAGCAGTACTTC